The next 18 T cell receptor beta chains were all read from a single sample in a study of T cell clonotyping in hematopoietic cell transplantation. TCRdb keeps only in-frame clones here, not all; method: immunoSEQ multiplex PCR. Of tens of thousands of clones in the sample, 90% to 97% were seen once. Time point here: recipient sample about 28 days before transplant, after cytoreduction. Sequenced material: peripheral blood mononuclear cells, taken before stem cell transplant. The source is a woman in her forties or fifties with acute myeloid leukemia. Some clones in this sample may be carry-over from other donors' samples.

The genes are TRBV6-1 and TRBJ2-3; D not certain. Trimming shortened V by 7 bases and J by 2 bases, and 10 bases separated the two germline ends. Germline assignment: CDR1 MNHNS and CDR2 SASEGT. The CDR3 totals 13 residues. The CDR3 loop is CASINEATDTQYF. Written as DNA, the CDR3 is TGTGCCAGCATAAACGAGGCCACAGATACGCAGTATTTT.

The chain links TRBV6-5 to TRBJ1-1, with unresolved D. CDR1 MNHEY and CDR2 SVGAGI come from the germline V gene. The CDR3 is 14 amino acids. The V end was cut by 4 bases, the J end by 2 bases, with 11 bases between. CDR3: CASSFWGRNTEAFF. CDR3 in DNA: TGTGCCAGCAGTTTTTGGGGAAGAAACACTGAAGCTTTCTTT.

The chain couples TRBV2 to TRBJ2-1; D gene unclear. This CDR3 has 14 residues. V lost 2 bases, J lost 6 bases, and 11 bases lay in between. CDR1 SNHLY and CDR2 FYNNEI come from the germline V gene. This chain's CDR3 is CASSEPSEANEQFF. The CDR3 nucleotides are TGTGCCAGCAGTGAACCATCGGAAGCCAATGAGCAGTTCTTC.

The chain uses TRBV29-1 and TRBJ2-7, with 8 bases matching TRBD1. With 6 bases clipped from V and 7 bases from J, the junction kept 14 bases outside the gene matches. Germline CDR1 reads SQVTM; CDR2 reads ANQGSEA. The CDR3 is 14 amino acids. This CDR3 reads CSVTPRTGTGEQYF. The CDR3 DNA follows: TGCAGCGTCACACCCCGGACAGGGACTGGAGAGCAGTACTTC.

The rearrangement uses TRBV28 and TRBJ1-1, with a weak D call TRBD1 (5 bases). From germline, CDR1 is MDHEN and CDR2 SYDVKM. V was pared by 7 bases and J by 11 bases, with 17 bases between. The CDR3 sequence is 12 residues long. The DNA of the CDR3 is TGTGCCAGCACCCTAGGTCGGGGCTTGGCTTTCTTT. Protein product: CASTLGRGLAFF.

J is TRBJ1-3 and V is TRBV7-2, with a possible D match to TRBD1 (5 bases). Germline V gene data show CDR1 as SGHTA and CDR2 as FQGNSA. This CDR3 has 16 residues. V dropped 1 base and J dropped 2 bases, with 12 bases sitting between them. The CDR3 reads CASSLGAGKTGNTIYF. CDR3 nucleotides: TGTGCCAGCAGCTTAGGGGCAGGGAAGACTGGAAACACCATATATTTT.

CDR3 region: CASSSPSGTSSYNEQFF. The CDR3 DNA follows: TGTGCCAGCAGCTCACCTTCCGGGACTAGCAGTTACAATGAGCAGTTCTTC. The rearrangement joins TRBV11-3 to TRBJ2-1; 9 positions agree with TRBD2. CDR1 and CDR2 from the germline V gene are SGHNT and YENEEA. The CDR3 sequence is 17 residues long. J gave up 4 bases and V 4 bases, and 11 bases lay outside the gene matches.

The chain uses TRBV6-1 and TRBJ1-3; TRBD1 might be the D (6 bases). The V end was cut by 6 bases, the J end by 2 bases, with 8 bases between. The CDR3 has 13 amino acids. Looked up from germline, CDR1 is MNHNS and CDR2 is SASEGT. The CDR3 loop reads CASRDSPGNTIYF. As DNA, the CDR3 is TGTGCCAGCAGGGACAGCCCTGGAAACACCATATATTTT.

The CDR3: CASNPLAGGLNEQFF. CDR3 DNA: TGTGCCAGTAACCCGCTAGCGGGAGGGCTGAATGAGCAGTTCTTC. The V and J genes are TRBV19 and TRBJ2-1, with 12 bases identical to TRBD2. The ends lost 7 bases at V and 7 bases at J; junction bases unmatched: 8. Germline assignment: CDR1 LNHDA and CDR2 SQIVND (reference sequence). This CDR3 comprises 15 residues.

This clone has just one count. V and J are TRBV5-1 and TRBJ1-2; D might be TRBD1 (6 bases). The CDR3 totals 15 residues. CDR1 and CDR2 from the germline V gene are SGHRS and YFSETQ. V lost 0 bases and J 3 bases, leaving 12 bases between the germline ends. CDR3 coding DNA: TGCGCCAGCAGCTTGGGGACAGCGAAGGACTATGGCTACACCTTC. Amino acid sequence: CASSLGTAKDYGYTF.

As concerns this clone: An end of the junction differs from the germline gene, which may be a read error. V is TRBV7-7 and J is TRBJ2-5, with D maybe TRBD1 (9 bases). Germline V gives CDR1 SSHAT, CDR2 FNYEAQ (reference sequence). The CDR3 loop spans 15 amino acids. The CDR3 reads CASSLAGQGLETQYF. DNA of the CDR3: TGTGCTAGCAGCTTAGCGGGACAGGGCCTAGAGACCCAGTACTTC.

The genes are TRBV6-5 and TRBJ2-3; possibly TRBD1 or TRBD2 for D (5 bases each). V lost 0 bases, J lost 4 bases, and 14 bases lay in between. The V gene's germline CDR1 is MNHEY and CDR2 SVGAGI. This CDR3 has 16 residues. CDR3 loop: CASSYSGDEIADTQYF. The DNA for the CDR3 is TGTGCCAGCAGTTACTCCGGGGACGAGATCGCAGATACGCAGTATTTT.

V gene TRBV9 combines with J gene TRBJ2-1, with no clear D. Germline CDR1 SGDLS, CDR2 YYNGEE. This CDR3 has 12 amino acids. Trimming left V 0 bases short and J 6 bases short, with 4 bases between. The CDR3 DNA follows: TGTGCCAGCAGCGTAGACAGCAATGAGCAGTTCTTC. As protein: CASSVDSNEQFF.

The chain joins TRBV7-9 to TRBJ1-1; D possibly corresponds to TRBD1 (6 bases). Trimming left V 5 bases short and J 1 base short, with 14 bases between. This CDR3 region has 15 residues. Germline-derived CDR1 and CDR2 are SEHNR and FQNEAQ (reference sequence). The CDR3 nucleotides read TGTGCCAGCAGCGCCGGGGGGGGCACGAACACTGAAGCTTTCTTT. Translating gives CASSAGGGTNTEAFF.

The chain is built from TRBV7-3 and TRBJ2-2; 9 positions agree with TRBD2. Germline loops: CDR1 SGHTA, CDR2 FQGTGA. V shed 1 base and J 6 bases; nucleotides not matched to a gene: 12. The CDR3 sequence is 18 residues long. CDR3 nucleotides: TGTGCCAGCAGCTTAAGATTGGGCGGGGGGGCCCGTTCCGGGGAGCTGTTTTTT. Protein sequence: CASSLRLGGGARSGELFF.

The rearrangement joins TRBV7-2 to TRBJ2-7, with D possibly matching TRBD1 (6 bases). The germline V and J ends were trimmed by 3 bases and 8 bases, with 17 bases remaining between them. Germline CDR1 is SGHTA and CDR2 is FQGNSA. The CDR3 is 14 amino acids. CDR3 sequence reads: CASSFGPDSYQQYF. CDR3 nucleotide sequence: TGTGCCAGCAGCTTTGGCCCGGACAGTTACCAGCAGTACTTC.

V usage is TRBV5-1 and J usage is TRBJ1-1; 7 nucleotides line up with TRBD1. This CDR3 region has 15 residues. Germline CDR1 and CDR2: SGHRS and YFSETQ. V was pared by 4 bases and J by 5 bases, with 11 bases of the junction left unmatched. The chain's CDR3 is CASSKLEGANTEAFF. CDR3 in DNA: TGCGCCAGCAGCAAGTTAGAGGGGGCTAATACTGAAGCTTTCTTT.

The rearrangement links TRBV20-1 to TRBJ2-7, with D unresolved. The CDR3 length is 11 residues. V was shortened by 4 bases and J by 2 bases, with 6 bases between the two germline ends. Germline lookup yields CDR1 DFQATT and CDR2 SNEGSKA (reference sequence). Written as DNA, the CDR3 is TGCAGTGCTATTCCGACCTACGAGCAGTACTTC. It yields the protein CSAIPTYEQYF.